These 19 T cell receptor beta chains originate from one sample sequenced in a study of blood T cells in healthy people across ages (dated by TCRdb to between 2014 and 2017). The protocol used for the library was 5' RACE. The run used an Illumina HiSeq 2500. A second PCR of about 6 to 11 cycles was run with a J-beta primer mix and a sample-barcoded 5' primer. The public reads were quality trimmed at Q25 with fastp and then assembled into clones with MiXCR by TCRdb, keeping productive beta chains. A single entry per CDR3 protein holds the most common genes and DNA from its merged rows. Here the sample has around 1,700,000 distinct CDR3 sequences; over 25% occur a single time. The top ten clones comprise about 7.7% of the sample. Sequenced input: blood. Receptors were obtained from a woman younger than 45 in good health.

This clonotype appeared a few times. A much larger clone lies a single base off, so this may be a read error. The rearrangement links TRBV12-3 or TRBV12-4 to TRBJ2-5; 8 bases are a match to TRBD2. This CDR3 is built from 14 residues. V lost 11 bases, J lost 3 bases, and 11 bases stayed unmatched. The CDR3 nucleotides read TGTGCCGGCGTATCCACTAGCGGTGAAGAGACCCAGTACTTC. Protein product: CAGVSTSGEETQYF.

The chain is built from TRBV21-1 and TRBJ1-1. TRBV21-1 is a pseudogene. This CDR3 region has 13 residues. The CDR3 nucleotides are TGTGCCAGCAGCCGTCGGATAAACACTGAAGCTTTCTTT. Its translation is CASSRRINTEAFF.

This chain links TRBV2 with TRBJ2-3, with TRBD2 matching 8 bases. CDR3 size: 15 residues. The V gene end was trimmed by 6 bases and the J gene end by 1 base; junction bases not matched to a gene: 6. In germline, CDR1 is SNHLY, CDR2 FYNNEI. For the CDR3, the DNA is TGTGCCAGCAGCACTAGCGGTAGTCGCACAGATACGCAGTATTTT. Its translation: CASSTSGSRTDTQYF. Using reference TRBV2 and TRBJ2-3 for the parts outside the CDR3, the full variable domain is EPEVTQTPSHQVTQMGQEVILRCVPISNHLYFYWYRQILGQKVEFLVSFYNNEISEKSEIFDDQFSVERPDGSNFTLKIRSTKLEDSAMYFCASSTSGSRTDTQYFGPGTRLTVL.

J is TRBJ2-2 and V is TRBV7-6, with D unresolved. V was pared by 4 bases and J by 0 bases, with 6 bases between. Germline CDR1 and CDR2: SGHVS and FNYEAQ. The length of the CDR3 is 14 residues. CDR3 sequence reads: CASSSNTNTGELFF. Written as DNA, the CDR3 is TGTGCCAGCAGCTCCAACACGAACACCGGGGAGCTGTTTTTT. The whole variable domain, remainder taken from reference TRBV7-6 and TRBJ2-2, is GAGVSQSPRYKVTKRGQDVALRCDPISGHVSLYWYRQALGQGPEFLTYFNYEAQQDKSGLPNDRFSAERPEGSISTLTIQRTEQRDSAMYRCASSSNTNTGELFFGEGSRLTVL.

The V call is TRBV5-1, the J call TRBJ1-2; 7 bases agree with TRBD1. Germline CDR1 reads SGHRS; CDR2 reads YFSETQ. Germline trimming cut 7 bases from V and 6 bases from J; bases unmatched to any gene: 9. CDR3 length: 13 amino acids. CDR3 sequence (DNA): TGCGCCAGCCATTCCCTTGACAGGGATGGCTACACCTTC. Residues: CASHSLDRDGYTF.

This clonotype was observed a single time. V usage is TRBV2 and J usage is TRBJ1-2; D call uncertain. The CDR3 is 13 residues long. V lost 0 bases to trimming and J lost 3 bases, with 5 bases between them. CDR1 is SNHLY, CDR2 FYNNEI, per germline. The CDR3 here is CASSEASHYGYTF. In DNA, the CDR3 is TGTGCCAGCAGTGAAGCCAGTCACTATGGCTACACCTTC.

V and J are TRBV12-3 or TRBV12-4 and TRBJ2-3; TRBD2 aligns across 9 bases. The V segment lost 7 bases and the J segment 11 bases; nucleotides outside the gene matches: 16. The CDR3 is 15 amino acids. CDR3 sequence: CASTVAGVRADVQYF. In DNA form, the CDR3 reads TGTGCCAGCACCGTAGCGGGGGTCAGAGCAGATGTGCAGTATTTT.

V and J are TRBV24-1 and TRBJ2-5; no clear D. V was trimmed by 4 bases and J by 11 bases, leaving 28 bases between them. The CDR3 is made up of 17 amino acids. Germline V lookup: CDR1 KGHDR, CDR2 SFDVKD. Written as DNA, the CDR3 is TGTGCCACCAGTGAGCAACAAGTTCTTAGCTCCTACAATGAGCAGTACTTC. This translates into CATSEQQVLSSYNEQYF.

There are a few counts of this clonotype. CDR3 region: CASSQRGLDTGELFF. CDR3 nucleotides: TGTGCCAGCAGTCAACGGGGCCTCGACACCGGGGAGCTGTTTTTT. The chain combines TRBV12-3 or TRBV12-4 with TRBJ2-2; D possibly uses TRBD1 or TRBD2 (5 bases each). V lost 5 bases to trimming and J lost 3 bases, with 13 bases between them. There are 15 residues in the CDR3.

The sample holds a few counts of this clonotype. J is TRBJ2-1 and V is TRBV12-5, with D unresolved. Germline lookup yields CDR1 LGHNT and CDR2 FRNRAP. V shed 2 bases and J shed 7 bases, with 3 bases lying between them. The CDR3 consists of 11 residues. The CDR3 spells CASGLRNEQFF. In DNA, the CDR3 is TGTGCTAGTGGTTTGAGGAATGAGCAGTTCTTC.

The chain links TRBV6-5 to TRBJ2-3; 7 positions match TRBD2. The ends lost 2 bases at V and 0 bases at J; junction bases unmatched: 11. CDR1 is MNHEY and CDR2 is SVGAGI in the germline V gene. The length of the CDR3 is 18 residues. This chain's CDR3 is CASSYPPSGTASTDTQYF. The CDR3 DNA follows: TGTGCCAGCAGTTACCCCCCTAGCGGAACTGCTAGCACAGATACGCAGTATTTT.

As to this clonotype: This may stem from a read error, because a much larger clone lies one nucleotide away. V is TRBV6-5 and J is TRBJ2-7; TRBD1 might be the D (6 bases). With 8 bases removed from V and 7 bases from J, the gap between germline ends came to 18 bases. Germline values: CDR1 MNHEY, CDR2 SVGAGI. The CDR3 sequence is 13 residues long. The CDR3 region has the DNA TGTGCCAGCGCCTACAGGGAATCCAATGAGCAGTACTTC. It yields the protein CASAYRESNEQYF.

This clonotype was seen only a few times. The chain recombines TRBV20-1 with TRBJ2-1; TRBD1 agrees at 7 bases. Trimming cost V 0 bases and J 3 bases; bases outside gene matches: 2. The CDR3 totals 14 residues. Germline-derived CDR1 and CDR2 are DFQATT and SNEGSKA (reference sequence). CDR3 sequence reads: CSARDRDSYNEQFF. CDR3 DNA: TGCAGTGCTAGAGACCGGGACAGCTACAATGAGCAGTTCTTC.

This clonotype was picked up many times. The chain has TRBV7-2 and TRBJ2-7, with 11 bases that match TRBD1. The CDR3 loop spans 16 amino acids. V lost 1 base, J lost 1 base, and 3 bases stayed unmatched. Germline assignment: CDR1 SGHTA and CDR2 FQGNSA. CDR3 protein: CASSLGGQGASYEQYF. The DNA of the CDR3 is TGTGCCAGCAGCTTAGGTGGACAGGGGGCTTCCTACGAGCAGTACTTC.

This clonotype has just a few counts. V and J are TRBV7-2 and TRBJ2-1; D uncertain. CDR3 length: 17 amino acids. Germline V gene data show CDR1 as SGHTA and CDR2 as FQGNSA. V was clipped by 2 bases and J by 2 bases, with 16 bases between them. The CDR3 sequence is CASSLFPSTVTYNEQFF. The CDR3 nucleotides read TGTGCCAGCAGCTTATTCCCCTCGACCGTAACCTACAATGAGCAGTTCTTC.

This chain uses TRBV5-1 with TRBJ1-6; 8 bases are shared with TRBD1. CDR1 is SGHRS, CDR2 YFSETQ, per germline. The CDR3 is 16 residues long. The V gene end was trimmed by 0 bases and the J gene end by 4 bases; junction bases not matched to a gene: 3. The CDR3 DNA is TGCGCCAGCAGCTTGGTCCGGACAGGGTATAATTCACCCCTCCACTTT. It encodes CASSLVRTGYNSPLHF.

This clonotype was counted a few times. This chain connects TRBV4-1 to TRBJ2-4; D is perhaps TRBD2 (5 bases). Germline V lookup: CDR1 MGHRA, CDR2 YSYEKL. V was shortened by 2 bases and J by 13 bases, with 15 bases between the two germline ends. The CDR3 runs 13 residues. The CDR3 nucleotides are TGCGCCAGCAGCCAAACCCCTAGCAGTGAGCAGTACTTC. It specifies CASSQTPSSEQYF.

This clonotype was detected only a few times. The chain has TRBV20-1 and TRBJ2-7; 9 bases line up with TRBD2. This CDR3 comprises 14 residues. Trimming removed 3 bases from V and 2 bases from J; junction bases left unmatched: 5. Looked up from germline, CDR1 is DFQATT and CDR2 is SNEGSKA (reference sequence). In nucleotides, the CDR3 is TGCAGTGCTAGTTCGGCTAGCGGGACCTACGAGCAGTACTTC. As protein: CSASSASGTYEQYF.

The rearrangement uses TRBV4-1 and TRBJ2-3, with D perhaps given as TRBD1 or TRBD2 (5 bases each). V lost 4 bases and J 8 bases, leaving 16 bases between the germline ends. Germline loops: CDR1 MGHRA, CDR2 YSYEKL. The CDR3 is 14 amino acids. The CDR3 sequence: CASSPSGARGTQYF. The CDR3 DNA reads as TGCGCCAGCAGCCCCTCCGGGGCTCGGGGTACGCAGTATTTT.